This T cell receptor (beta chain) was sequenced during a study of blood T cells in healthy people across ages. CDR1 SGHTA and CDR2 FQGNSA come from the germline V gene. Deletions cut 3 bases from V and 3 bases from J, with 12 bases between. CDR3 size: 14 residues. Next came a second PCR, run for about 7 to 12 cycles, which used a sample-barcoded 5' primer along with a J-beta primer mix. TCRdb itself ran the 5' RACE reads through MiXCR, one entry per CDR3 protein. The sample has hundreds of thousands of distinct CDR3 sequences, about 30% seen once. This clonotype was sampled from a woman of 80 years or more in good health. The chain recombines TRBV7-2 with TRBJ2-7, with D unresolved. The sequenced sample consisted of blood. The CDR3: CASSFRTENYEQYF. In nucleotides, the CDR3 is TGTGCCAGCAGCTTTCGGACGGAAAACTACGAGCAGTACTTC.